A single sample is the source of the 21 T cell receptor beta chains below, sequenced in a study of blood T cell repertoires in COVID-19. Using immunoSEQ multiplex PCR, the repertoire was profiled, and TCRdb retains in-frame clones only, with some absent. The sample contains 310,000 or so clones, 80% to 90% of which appear only once. The specimen sequenced was PBMCs or T cells enriched from blood (not recorded which). The receptors originated from a woman between 18 and 29 years old who had recovered from COVID-19.

The CDR3 DNA reads TGCGCCAGCAGCTTGAGTAGGGGCCAGAACACTGAAGCTTTCTTT. Translated, it gives CASSLSRGQNTEAFF. The genes are TRBV5-1 and TRBJ1-1; possible D gene TRBD1, 5 bases. The V end was cut by 1 base, the J end by 1 base, with 11 bases between. CDR1 SGHRS and CDR2 YFSETQ come from the germline V gene. The CDR3 extends over 15 amino acids.

J is TRBJ2-7 and V is TRBV7-5; the listed D gene, TRBD2, was not tested against the DNA. TRBV7-5 is a pseudogene. The CDR3 has 14 amino acids. CDR3 bases: TGTGCCAGAAGCCCGGGACTAGCTCACTACGAGCAGTACTTC. It yields the protein CARSPGLAHYEQYF.

About this clone: A far larger clone is one nucleotide away, so this likely arose from a read error. This chain uses TRBV5-8 with TRBJ1-3; D is unresolved. This CDR3 region has 14 residues. V dropped 2 bases and J dropped 0 bases, with 6 bases sitting between them. Per the germline V gene, CDR1 is SGHTS and CDR2 is YDEGEE. Here the CDR3 reads CASSFGSSGNTIYF. The CDR3 DNA reads as TGTGCCAGCAGCTTTGGGAGCTCTGGAAACACCATATATTTT.

The V and J genes are TRBV27 and TRBJ1-6, with a possible D match to TRBD1 (6 bases). From germline, CDR1 is MNHEY and CDR2 SMNVEV (reference sequence). V was shortened by 0 bases and J by 8 bases, with 26 bases between the two germline ends. This CDR3 has 20 amino acids. The CDR3 protein is CASSLSLWQVFRGSHSPLHF. Written as DNA, the CDR3 is TGTGCCAGCAGTTTATCGTTGTGGCAGGTCTTCAGGGGATCCCATTCACCCCTCCACTTT.

This clone was seen only once. V and J are TRBV7-9 and TRBJ1-1, with 7 bases identical to TRBD1. Germline loops: CDR1 SEHNR, CDR2 FQNEAQ (reference sequence). This CDR3 has 14 amino acids. With V trimmed by 3 bases and J by 8 bases, 9 bases remained unmatched. The DNA for the CDR3 is TGTGCCAGCAGCTTGGGAGGCTCGACAGGGGAAGCTTTCTTT. Translated: CASSLGGSTGEAFF.

J is TRBJ1-4 and V is TRBV7-9; D is possibly TRBD1 (5 bases). The CDR3 sequence is 17 residues long. V lost 1 base to trimming and J lost 5 bases, with 17 bases between them. Germline values: CDR1 SEHNR, CDR2 FQNEAQ (reference sequence). DNA for the CDR3: TGTGCCAGCAGCTTAGTCGGGGCGGGTCGGGAGAATGAAAAACTGTTTTTT. It yields the protein CASSLVGAGRENEKLFF.

This chain connects TRBV10-3 to TRBJ2-7; a possible D gene is TRBD1 (6 bases). This CDR3 contains 14 residues. Trimming took off 2 bases at V and 2 bases at J, with 10 bases between the two ends. CDR1 and CDR2 from the germline V gene are ENHRY and SYGVKD. The CDR3 loop is CAISEGWDTYEQYF. CDR3 nucleotide sequence: TGTGCCATCAGTGAGGGGTGGGACACCTACGAGCAGTACTTC.

This chain connects TRBV6-1 to TRBJ2-7, with D possibly being TRBD2 (7 bases). CDR1 and CDR2 (germline): MNHNS, SASEGT. Between the trimmed V and J ends, which lost 3 bases and 6 bases, there was a span of 18 bases. The length of the CDR3 is 15 residues. The DNA of the CDR3 is TGTGCCAGCAGTGAGGTGGGGGGGCGCGAGGGCGAGCAGTACTTC. This gives the protein CASSEVGGREGEQYF.

This clone was detected only once. The CDR3 DNA reads TGTGCCAGCAGCTTAAACGGGATAGTTGAAAAACTGTTTTTT. It encodes CASSLNGIVEKLFF. This sequence joins TRBV7-2 and TRBJ1-4; D not certain. CDR1 is SGHTA and CDR2 is FQGNSA in the germline V gene. This CDR3 spans 14 amino acids. Trimming left V 2 bases short and J 7 bases short, with 11 bases between. Variable domain in full (rest from reference TRBV7-2 and TRBJ1-4): GAGVSQSPSNKVTEKGKDVELRCDPISGHTALYWYRQSLGQGLEFLIYFQGNSAPDKSGLPSDRFSAERTGGSVSTLTIQRTQQEDSAVYLCASSLNGIVEKLFFGSGTQLSVL.

The V call is TRBV4-3, the J call TRBJ2-1, with 13 bases aligning to TRBD2. With 3 bases clipped from V and 3 bases from J, the junction kept 5 bases outside the gene matches. Germline V CDR1 and CDR2: LGHNA, YSLEER. The length of the CDR3 is 17 residues. The CDR3 reads CASSHGLAGVVYNEQFF. CDR3 bases: TGCGCCAGCAGCCACGGACTAGCGGGAGTTGTCTACAATGAGCAGTTCTTC.

The chain carries TRBV4-3 and TRBJ2-4; no reliable D call. Germline-derived CDR1 and CDR2 are LGHNA and YSLEER. The ends were cut back, 0 bases at V and 0 bases at J, with 12 bases in the middle. There are 17 residues in the CDR3. CDR3 protein: CASSQDSRGIAKNIQYF. The CDR3 DNA is TGCGCCAGCAGCCAAGATTCAAGAGGAATAGCCAAAAACATTCAGTACTTC.

The chain employs TRBV19 and TRBJ1-1, with TRBD1 matching 7 bases. This CDR3 has 12 amino acids. Per germline, CDR1 LNHDA and CDR2 SQIVND (reference sequence). Trimming at V came to 10 bases and at J to 1 base, leaving 3 bases not matched to a gene. CDR3 in DNA: TGTGCCACCTGGACAGGGAACACTGAAGCTTTCTTT. Translation: CATWTGNTEAFF.

The chain uses TRBV19 and TRBJ2-1; 7 bases are shared with TRBD1. The V and J ends lost 4 bases and 0 bases, in that order; junction bases with no gene match: 9. Germline loops: CDR1 LNHDA, CDR2 SQIVND (reference sequence). The CDR3 totals 17 residues. CDR3 nucleotide sequence: TGTGCCAGTAGTAGCTCCGGGACAGACTACTCCTACAATGAGCAGTTCTTC. Translating it yields CASSSSGTDYSYNEQFF.

The chain has TRBV3-1 (or the pseudogene TRBV3-2) and TRBJ2-3, with a weak D call TRBD2 (5 bases). CDR3 size: 16 residues. The germline V and J ends were trimmed by 0 bases and 3 bases, with 13 bases remaining between them. Germline V CDR1 and CDR2: LGHDT, YNNKEL (reference sequence). CDR3 in DNA: TGTGCCAGCAGCCAAGATCGGCTAGCCGCTACAGATACGCAGTATTTT. It codes for CASSQDRLAATDTQYF.

V gene TRBV24-1 combines with J gene TRBJ2-3; weak D call: TRBD2 (7 bases). Per the germline V gene, CDR1 is KGHDR and CDR2 is SFDVKD. The V end lost 4 bases, the J end lost 3 bases, and 19 bases lay between the germline ends. This CDR3 is built from 17 residues. Here the CDR3 reads CATSDPSGEGGTDTQYF. The CDR3 DNA follows: TGTGCCACCAGTGACCCCTCAGGGGAGGGTGGTACAGATACGCAGTATTTT.

A few counts support this clone. The CDR3 sequence: CASRTGQNYGYTF. The DNA of the CDR3 is TGTGCCAGCAGAACGGGACAGAACTATGGCTACACCTTC. This sequence joins TRBV6-5 and TRBJ1-2; TRBD1 matches 7 bases. The CDR3 totals 13 residues. The germline V gene encodes CDR1 MNHEY and CDR2 SVGAGI. Losses at the gene ends were 6 bases for V and 2 bases for J; bases not matched to a gene: 3.

The chain recombines TRBV7-8 with TRBJ1-2; 9 nucleotides align to TRBD1. V lost 3 bases to trimming and J lost 5 bases; unmatched junction nucleotides: 1. Germline lookup yields CDR1 SGHVS and CDR2 FQNEAQ. The CDR3 extends over 13 amino acids. CDR3: CASSFGQGYGYTF. The CDR3 nucleotides read TGTGCCAGCAGCTTCGGACAGGGGTATGGCTACACCTTC.

The chain couples TRBV6-4 to TRBJ2-7; weak D call: TRBD1 (6 bases). The CDR3 is 16 amino acids. From germline, CDR1 is MRHNA and CDR2 SNTAGT. V lost 6 bases and J lost 1, with 19 bases in between. CDR3 nucleotides: TGTGCCAGCAGCCCCCCGTACAGGGTTGGATCCTACGAGCAGTACTTC. Its protein is CASSPPYRVGSYEQYF.

The chain joins TRBV28 to TRBJ1-5; D is perhaps TRBD1 (5 bases). From germline, CDR1 is MDHEN and CDR2 SYDVKM. Trimming cost V 2 bases and J 7 bases, with 15 bases left between them. This CDR3 has 15 residues. The CDR3 spells CASSLPQGVHQPQHF. The CDR3 DNA sequence: TGTGCCAGCAGTTTACCTCAAGGGGTACACCAGCCCCAGCATTTT.

This sequence joins TRBV7-2 and TRBJ2-3; 7 bases are shared with TRBD1. This CDR3 region has 13 residues. Losses at the gene ends were 2 bases for V and 6 bases for J; bases not matched to a gene: 2. Germline V gives CDR1 SGHTA, CDR2 FQGNSA. The CDR3 reads CASSLQTGDTQYF. The CDR3, as DNA: TGTGCCAGCAGCTTACAGACAGGGGATACGCAGTATTTT.

This rearrangement joins TRBV3-1 (or the pseudogene TRBV3-2) to TRBJ2-1; 15 bases line up with TRBD2. Looked up from germline, CDR1 is LGHDT and CDR2 is YNNKEL (reference sequence). Losses at the gene ends were 6 bases for V and 4 bases for J; bases not matched to a gene: 10. CDR3 length: 18 amino acids. The CDR3 coding sequence is TGTGCCAGCAGTCAAAGCGGACTAGCGGGAGGGACTTACAATGAGCAGTTCTTC. Protein product: CASSQSGLAGGTYNEQFF.